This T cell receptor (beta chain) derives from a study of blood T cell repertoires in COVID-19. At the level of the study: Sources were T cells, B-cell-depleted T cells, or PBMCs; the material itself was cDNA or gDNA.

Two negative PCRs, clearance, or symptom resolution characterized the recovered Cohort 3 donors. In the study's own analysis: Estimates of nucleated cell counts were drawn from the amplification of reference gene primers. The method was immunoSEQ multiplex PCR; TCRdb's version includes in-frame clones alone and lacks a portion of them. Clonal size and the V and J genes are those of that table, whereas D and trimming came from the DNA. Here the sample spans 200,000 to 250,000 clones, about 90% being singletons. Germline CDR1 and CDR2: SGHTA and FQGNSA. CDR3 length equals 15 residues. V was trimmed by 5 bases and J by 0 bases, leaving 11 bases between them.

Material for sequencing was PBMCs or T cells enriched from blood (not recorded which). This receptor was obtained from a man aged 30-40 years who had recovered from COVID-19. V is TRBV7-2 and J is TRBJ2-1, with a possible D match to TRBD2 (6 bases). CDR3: CASSRAGGSYNEQFF. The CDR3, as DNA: TGTGCCAGCAGCCGGGCCGGGGGCTCCTACAATGAGCAGTTCTTC.